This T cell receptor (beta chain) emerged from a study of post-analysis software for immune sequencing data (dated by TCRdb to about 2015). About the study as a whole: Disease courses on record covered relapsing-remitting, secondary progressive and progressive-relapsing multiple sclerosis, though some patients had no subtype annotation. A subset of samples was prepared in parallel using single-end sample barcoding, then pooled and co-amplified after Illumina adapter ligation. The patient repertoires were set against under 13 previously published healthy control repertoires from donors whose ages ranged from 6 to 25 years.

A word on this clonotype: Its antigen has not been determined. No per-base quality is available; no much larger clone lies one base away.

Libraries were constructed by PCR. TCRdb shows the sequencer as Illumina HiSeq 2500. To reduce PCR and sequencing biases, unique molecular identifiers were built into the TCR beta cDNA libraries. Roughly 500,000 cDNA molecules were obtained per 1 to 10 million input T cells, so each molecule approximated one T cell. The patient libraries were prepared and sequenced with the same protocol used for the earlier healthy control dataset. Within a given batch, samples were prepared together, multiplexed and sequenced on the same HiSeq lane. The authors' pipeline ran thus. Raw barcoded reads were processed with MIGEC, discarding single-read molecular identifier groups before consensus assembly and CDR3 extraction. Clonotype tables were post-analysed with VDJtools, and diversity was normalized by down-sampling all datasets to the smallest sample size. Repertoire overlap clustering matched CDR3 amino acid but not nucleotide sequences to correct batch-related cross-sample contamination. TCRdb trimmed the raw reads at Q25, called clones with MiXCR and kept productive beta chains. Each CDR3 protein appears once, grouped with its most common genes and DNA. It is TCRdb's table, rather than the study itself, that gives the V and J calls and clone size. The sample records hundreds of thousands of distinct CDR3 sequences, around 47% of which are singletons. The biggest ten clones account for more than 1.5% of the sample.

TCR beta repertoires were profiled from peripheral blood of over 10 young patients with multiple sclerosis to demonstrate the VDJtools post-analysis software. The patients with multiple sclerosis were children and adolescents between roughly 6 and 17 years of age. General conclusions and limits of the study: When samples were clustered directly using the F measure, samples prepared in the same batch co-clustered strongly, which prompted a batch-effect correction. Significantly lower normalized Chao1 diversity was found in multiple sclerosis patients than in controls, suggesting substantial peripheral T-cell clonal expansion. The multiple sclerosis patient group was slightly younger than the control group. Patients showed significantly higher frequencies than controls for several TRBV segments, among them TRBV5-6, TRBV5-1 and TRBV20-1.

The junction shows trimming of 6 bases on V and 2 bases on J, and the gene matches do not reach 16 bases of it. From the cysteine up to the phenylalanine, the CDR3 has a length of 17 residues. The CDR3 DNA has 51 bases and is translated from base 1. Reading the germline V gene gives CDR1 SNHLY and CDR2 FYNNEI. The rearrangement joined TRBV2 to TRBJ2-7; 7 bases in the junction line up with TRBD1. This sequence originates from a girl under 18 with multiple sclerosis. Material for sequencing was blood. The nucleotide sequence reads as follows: TGTGCCAGCAGCGAGCCGAATAGGGACAGCGCAACCTACGAGCAGTACTTC. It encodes CASSEPNRDSATYEQYF.